This T cell receptor (beta chain) was captured in a study of cytomegalovirus exposure and HLA in healthy donors. Study overall: The approximately 110 validation repertoires used a platform that matched the one used for the roughly 700 first-cohort repertoires, as a later analysis reported.

The study, taken as a whole, reports: Confirmation was obtained in vitro that a few CMV-associated chains are specific for CMV antigens.

The 120-subject validation cohort, separate from the 666-subject first cohort, included the donors. Of note for this clone: Its cognate antigen is unknown.

From germline, CDR1 is MNHEY and CDR2 SVGAGI. This CDR3 is built from 14 residues. The ends were cut back, 5 bases at V and 5 bases at J, with 13 bases in the middle. The table came from immunoSEQ multiplex PCR; TCRdb's copy has only in-frame clones and leaves some out. The repertoire holds some 76,000 clones, 90% to 95% seen once, with roughly 2% in the top ten. This chain uses TRBV6-5 with TRBJ2-1; D possibly corresponds to TRBD2 (6 bases). The clonotype originates from a woman aged 18-30 years in good health and CMV-seronegative. Sequencing input: PBMCs. The CDR3 loop is CASSTSGTHNEQFF. DNA of the CDR3: TGTGCCAGCAGTACATCCGGGACTCACAATGAGCAGTTCTTC.